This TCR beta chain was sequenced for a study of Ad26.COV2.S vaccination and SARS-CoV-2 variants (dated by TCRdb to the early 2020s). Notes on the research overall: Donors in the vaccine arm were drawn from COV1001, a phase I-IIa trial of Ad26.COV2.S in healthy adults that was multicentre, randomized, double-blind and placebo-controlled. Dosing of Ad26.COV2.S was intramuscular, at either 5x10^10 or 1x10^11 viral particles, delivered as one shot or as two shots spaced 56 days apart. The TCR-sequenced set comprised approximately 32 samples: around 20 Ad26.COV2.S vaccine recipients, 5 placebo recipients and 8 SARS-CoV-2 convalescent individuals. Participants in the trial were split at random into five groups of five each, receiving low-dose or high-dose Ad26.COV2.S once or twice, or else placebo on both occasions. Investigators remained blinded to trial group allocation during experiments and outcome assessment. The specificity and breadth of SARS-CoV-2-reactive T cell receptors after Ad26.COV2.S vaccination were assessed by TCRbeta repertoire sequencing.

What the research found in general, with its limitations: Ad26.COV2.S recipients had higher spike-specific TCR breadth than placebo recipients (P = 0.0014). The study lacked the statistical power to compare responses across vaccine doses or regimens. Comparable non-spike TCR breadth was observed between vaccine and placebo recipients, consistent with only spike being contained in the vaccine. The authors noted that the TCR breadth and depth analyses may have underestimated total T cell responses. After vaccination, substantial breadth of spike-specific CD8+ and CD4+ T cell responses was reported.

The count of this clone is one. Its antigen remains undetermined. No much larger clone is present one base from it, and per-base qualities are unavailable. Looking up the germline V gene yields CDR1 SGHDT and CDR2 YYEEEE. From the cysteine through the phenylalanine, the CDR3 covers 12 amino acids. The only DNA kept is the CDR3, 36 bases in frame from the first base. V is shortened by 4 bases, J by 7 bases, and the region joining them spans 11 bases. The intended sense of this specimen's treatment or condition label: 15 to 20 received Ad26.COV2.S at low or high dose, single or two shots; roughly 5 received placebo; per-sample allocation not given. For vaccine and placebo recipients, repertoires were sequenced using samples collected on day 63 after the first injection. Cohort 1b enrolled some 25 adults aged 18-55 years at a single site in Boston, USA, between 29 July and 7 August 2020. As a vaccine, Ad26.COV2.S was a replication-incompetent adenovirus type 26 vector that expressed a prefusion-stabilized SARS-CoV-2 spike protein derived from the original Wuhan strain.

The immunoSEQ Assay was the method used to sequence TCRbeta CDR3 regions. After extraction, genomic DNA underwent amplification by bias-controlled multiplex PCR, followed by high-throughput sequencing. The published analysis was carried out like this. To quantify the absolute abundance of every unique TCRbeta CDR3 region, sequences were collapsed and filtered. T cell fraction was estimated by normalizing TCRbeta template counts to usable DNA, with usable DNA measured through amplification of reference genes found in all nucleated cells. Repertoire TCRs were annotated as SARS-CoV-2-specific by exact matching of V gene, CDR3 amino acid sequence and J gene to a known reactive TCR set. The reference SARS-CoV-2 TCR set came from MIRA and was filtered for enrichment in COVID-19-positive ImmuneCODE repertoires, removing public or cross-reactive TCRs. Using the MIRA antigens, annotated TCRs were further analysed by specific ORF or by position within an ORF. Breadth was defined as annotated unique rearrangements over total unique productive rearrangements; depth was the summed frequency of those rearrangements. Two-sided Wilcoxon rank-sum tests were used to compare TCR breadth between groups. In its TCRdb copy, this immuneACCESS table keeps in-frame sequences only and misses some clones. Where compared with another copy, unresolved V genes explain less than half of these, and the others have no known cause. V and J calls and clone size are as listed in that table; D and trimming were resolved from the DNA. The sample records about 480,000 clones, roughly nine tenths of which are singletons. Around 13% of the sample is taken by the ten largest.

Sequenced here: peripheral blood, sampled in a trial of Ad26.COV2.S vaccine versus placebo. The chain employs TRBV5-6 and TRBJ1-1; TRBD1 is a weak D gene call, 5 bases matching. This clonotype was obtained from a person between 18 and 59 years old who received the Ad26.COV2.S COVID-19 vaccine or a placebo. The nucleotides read TGTGCCAGCAGCGGCGACAGAGTTGAAGCTTTCTTT. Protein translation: CASSGDRVEAFF. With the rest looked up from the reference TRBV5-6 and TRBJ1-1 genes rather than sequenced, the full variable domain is DAGVTQSPTHLIKTRGQQVTLRCSPKSGHDTVSWYQQALGQGPQFIFQYYEEEERQRGNFPDRFSGHQFPNYSSELNVNALLLGDSALYLCASSGDRVEAFFGQGTRLTVV.